This TCR beta chain was observed in a study of OX40 agonist ivuxolimab in advanced cancers. About the study: Patients enrolled in dose escalation were diagnosed with hepatocellular carcinoma, melanoma, renal cell or head and neck cancer.

Study-wide points: CD4+ and CD8+ T cells in blood underwent clonal expansion by week 6 at 0.1 to 3.0 mg/kg.

A single count supports this clone. Its cognate antigen is unknown. Here immunoSEQ multiplex PCR was the method, and the copy in TCRdb shows in-frame clones only, minus some. The data contain about 65,000 clones, roughly 80% of them singletons. The V gene's germline CDR1 is SGHAT and CDR2 FQNNGV. There are 17 residues in the CDR3. The V gene end was trimmed by 0 bases and the J gene end by 3 bases; junction bases not matched to a gene: 7. Individuals having autoimmune disease history or systemic immunosuppression were not enrolled. This clonotype was sampled from an adult with an advanced solid tumor such as melanoma, head and neck, liver or kidney cancer. The sample was CD4+ or CD8+ T cells sorted from blood, taken in a trial of the OX40 agonist ivuxolimab. V and J are TRBV11-2 and TRBJ2-5; 10 nucleotides line up with TRBD1. CDR3 sequence (DNA): TGTGCCAGCAGCTTAGATCTTACCGGGACAGGGGAAGAGACCCAGTACTTC. It translates to CASSLDLTGTGEETQYF.